The T cell receptor beta chain under discussion was sequenced for a study of blood T cell repertoires in COVID-19. For the study at large: Material from acute and convalescent COVID-19 was sourced from the United States, Italy and Spain. T cells, B-cell-depleted T cells, or PBMCs provided the cDNA or gDNA that served as material.

This CDR3 region has 14 residues. Trimming left V 1 base short and J 5 bases short, with 12 bases between. Germline V CDR1 and CDR2: SGHVS, FQNEAQ. In the authors' methods: For nucleated cells, counts were estimated from reference gene primer amplification. The protocol was immunoSEQ multiplex PCR, while the TCRdb copy is restricted to in-frame clones and leaves out a portion. V and J calls plus clone size are reproduced from that table; the DNA served to infer D and trimming. The profile shows more than 300,000 clones, 89% of them singletons. The J gene is TRBJ2-7, the V gene TRBV7-8; tentatively, D is TRBD1 (6 bases). This receptor was obtained from a man between 18 and 29 years old who had recovered from COVID-19. The specimen was peripheral blood. CDR3 bases: TGTGCCAGCAGCTTAGGGACAGCACGAGACGAGCAGTACTTC. Translation: CASSLGTARDEQYF.